The entry below describes one T cell receptor (beta chain). This clonotype has a count of ten or more. The target of this receptor is not known. One base away there is no much larger clone; base qualities are not given. This sample was included in a study of identical twins (TCRdb year 2016). Background on the whole study: The study deep-sequenced TCR alpha and beta repertoires from monozygotic twins, unrelated adults of various ages and cord blood to test whether fetal clonotypes persist. To rule out contamination, the twin experiments were replicated at different times with different library preparation protocols.

Only healthy Caucasian donors were included. Three pairs of female monozygotic twins, all aged about 18 to 29 years, made up the twin cohort. The RNA used for TCR libraries was isolated from peripheral blood mononuclear cells. The CDR3 holds 14 amino acids from the cysteine to the phenylalanine. Here the CDR3 DNA is all that survives: 42 bases in frame from base 1. Reading the germline V gene (reference sequence) gives CDR1 MNHEY and CDR2 SMNVEV. The V end loses 5 bases and the J end loses 2 bases, and a stretch of 13 bases separates them. Library creation used 5' RACE. This sample was sequenced with an Illumina HiSeq 2000. A universal primer binding site was added through template switching, and the final cDNA carried a unique molecular identifier so that TCR cDNA molecules could be counted accurately. Specific primers in the conserved constant-segment region were used to synthesize first-strand cDNA for TCR alpha and beta chains. Each cDNA library was double barcoded, with a SMART-Mk sample barcode plus Illumina barcodes, to control for contamination. Two successive PCR steps introduced TruSeq adapter sequences along with Illumina sample barcodes. The TCR alpha and beta cDNA libraries were sequenced on the Illumina HiSeq platform using custom primers. As for how the authors treated the data: MiGEC processed the raw reads to extract unique molecular identifiers, while MiXCR was used to determine the CDR3 positions. For each individual, recombination models were inferred using an EM algorithm with the repgenHMM and IGoR tools. The tcR package in R was used for shared clonotype analysis, with sharing normalized by the product of cloneset sizes. To study raw recombination without the effects of thymic and clonal selection, out-of-frame nonproductive sequences were analyzed. Using fastp at Q25 and MiXCR, TCRdb reprocessed the public reads and kept productive beta chains. All rows with the same CDR3 protein become a single entry with the most common DNA and genes. These V and J calls are TCRdb output, not the study's own analysis. The sample profile shows 500,000 to 700,000 distinct CDR3 sequences; about 7.6% of them were found once. In total, the top ten clones hold 1.5% to 2% of the sample.

Results the study describes overall, beyond this receptor: Out-of-frame TCR alpha sequences shared between twins showed an excess of low generation-probability sequences compared with coincidental sharing between unrelated individuals. Invariant T cells such as MAIT and iNKT could partly confound zero-insertion analyses, although diverse VJ usage argued against such confounding for most clonotypes. In monozygotic twins, out-of-frame TCR alpha sharing was systematically underestimated by recombination models, although the models agreed with sharing between unrelated individuals. Fewer insertions were carried by abundant cord blood beta clonotypes, a similar but weaker trend appeared in young adult naive repertoires, and no such trend appeared in memory repertoires. Because the same donors could not be followed over many years, the conclusions relied on cross-sectional statistical analysis. In beta out-of-frame sequences, excess twin sharing was weaker, because having fewer shared sequences lowered the signal-to-noise ratio.

A further study also used this sample, focusing on yellow fever vaccine responses in identical twins. As the second publication notes: The authors reported that the T cell response to vaccination in identical twins appeared partly convergent and partly personalized. Focusing on identical twins, the study followed the T cell clones that responded to the vaccine, and did so with precision.

The sequence came from a woman aged 18-29 years in good health. Sequences were obtained from PBMCs. The chain was built from TRBV27 and TRBJ2-7, with the D gene call left open. The DNA sequence is TGTGCCAGCAGTCAATCTCTTAATACCTACGAGCAGTACTTC. The encoded protein is CASSQSLNTYEQYF.